This record concerns one TCR beta chain sequence. Its matching antigen is unknown. This sample is drawn from a study of cytomegalovirus exposure and HLA in healthy donors. Study-level results: Beyond CMV serostatus, there was no information to go on about immune exposure. Within the data, a cluster of highly shared sequence variants was likely a sequencing artifact. Analyzed later, association rates of TCRs varied across HLA loci, with DRB1 most and HLA-C fewest.

The germline CDR1 and CDR2 sequences are MNHEY and SVGAGI. After removal of 0 bases from V and 9 bases from J, the junction contained 4 bases not matched to a gene. CDR3 length equals 15 residues. The PCR had 60 Vbeta and 13 Jbeta primers. Clones were sequenced by immunoSEQ multiplex PCR, and TCRdb holds only the in-frame ones, with some missing. This table has roughly 120,000 clones, 9.5% appearing once. This TCR came from a man aged 25-45 years in good health and CMV-seronegative. The rearrangement joins TRBV6-5 to TRBJ1-6, with 8 bases fitting TRBD1. The sequencing input was PBMCs. DNA of the CDR3: TGTGCCAGCAGTTACTCTCAGGGGGCGAGTTCACCCCTCCACTTT. It codes for CASSYSQGASSPLHF.